These T cell receptor beta chains were read from a single sample in a study of shared clonotypes between healthy human individuals. Assay used: immunoSEQ multiplex PCR; TCRdb lists only in-frame clones, some missing. The sample includes 2.5 million or so clones, more than 90% of them seen just once. Source material: naive CD4+ T cells sorted from blood. These receptors were collected from a man aged 18 to 30 in good health. Each CDR3 is given with its conserved first and last residue. A D gene is named only where the DNA matches it firmly. Size values are once, few and many counts, or a class for expanded clones, and some rows have none.

TGTGCCAGCAGCTTTAGGGGGTCAGGTGAATTTGGCTACACCTTC	CASSFRGSGEFGYTF	TRBV9	TRBJ1-2	-	-
TGTGCCAGCAGTTTAAGTCGTAGTTACGAGCAGTACTTC	CASSLSRSYEQYF	TRBV27	TRBJ2-7	-	-
TGCGCCAGCAGTCCGCCGAGGACAGGGGCCAGAAATTCCTCCTACGAGCAGTACTTC	CASSPPRTGARNSSYEQYF	TRBV23-1	TRBJ2-7	-	TRBD1
TGTGCCAGCAGCCAGCGATCCGGGATCAATCAGCCCCAGCATTTT	CASSQRSGINQPQHF	TRBV6-5	TRBJ1-5	-	-
TGCGCCAGCAGCCAAGTGGGACTAGCGGGAGGGTATGAGCAGTTCTTC	CASSQVGLAGGYEQFF	TRBV5-1	TRBJ2-1	-	TRBD2
TGTGCCTGGTTACAGACTCCCTACGAGCAGTACTTC	CAWLQTPYEQYF	TRBV30	TRBJ2-7	-	-
TGTGCCAGTGGTTTTAGCTCCTACAATGAGCAGTTCTTC	CASGFSSYNEQFF	TRBV19	TRBJ2-1	-	-
TGTGCCAGCAGCCTAGCGGATAGCTCCTACAATGAGCAGTTCTTC	CASSLADSSYNEQFF	TRBV7-2	TRBJ2-1	-	TRBD2
TGTGCCAGCAGCCCCACTAGCGTTGCCGGGGAGCTGTTTTTT	CASSPTSVAGELFF	TRBV2	TRBJ2-2	-	TRBD2
TGTGCCAGCAGCCTGGAACAGGGGGAGACCCAGTACTTC	CASSLEQGETQYF	TRBV5-4	TRBJ2-5	-	TRBD1
TGTGCCAGCAGCCCGACATCTAGCCCCTACGAGCAGTACTTC	CASSPTSSPYEQYF	TRBV5-4	TRBJ2-7	once	-
TGTGCCTGGAGTGTTGGAGGCCCTGGGACCTTC	CAWSVGGPGTF	TRBV30	TRBJ1-2	-	-
TGTGCCAGCAGTTTTGGGAGGGGTGAAAAACTGTTTTTT	CASSFGRGEKLFF	TRBV28	TRBJ1-4	-	-
TGTGCCACCTCGACAGGGAGCTCTGGAAACACCATATATTTT	CATSTGSSGNTIYF	TRBV19	TRBJ1-3	once	TRBD1
TGTGCCAGCAGTTTTCAAGGCGATAAAACTATCAACACCTTC	CASSFQGDKTINTF	TRBV27	TRBJ1-2	-	-
TGTGCCAGCAGCCAAAGTACAGGGCACAGGAATGAGCAGTTCTTC	CASSQSTGHRNEQFF	TRBV14	TRBJ2-1	-	-
TGTGCCAGCAGCTTTGAAACCTACAATGAGCAGTTCTTC	CASSFETYNEQFF	TRBV7-2	TRBJ2-1	once	-
TGCGCCAGCAGCCCCCGGGACCGAGGCAACTATGGCTACACCTTC	CASSPRDRGNYGYTF	TRBV4-3	TRBJ1-2	-	-
TGTGCCAGCAGCCGGGACATACCCTACGAGCAGTACTTC	CASSRDIPYEQYF	TRBV6-1	TRBJ2-7	-	-
TGTGCCAGCTCACCCGCCGGACCTGATGAGCAGTTCTTC	CASSPAGPDEQFF	TRBV18	TRBJ2-1	-	-
TGTGCCAGCAGCTTAGGGCAGGGCACTAACTATGGCTACACCTTC	CASSLGQGTNYGYTF	TRBV11-3	TRBJ1-2	-	-
TGTGCCAGCAGCCGGATCGACAGGGGAGGTGAAAAACTGTTTTTT	CASSRIDRGGEKLFF	TRBV7-6	TRBJ1-4	-	TRBD1
TGTGCCACCTTCGGGGGAAATAGTTTCCAAGAGACCCAGTACTTC	CATFGGNSFQETQYF	TRBV7-9	TRBJ2-5	-	-
TGTGCCAGTAGCCCCGCGGGGCTTAATGAAAAACTGTTTTTT	CASSPAGLNEKLFF	TRBV19	TRBJ1-4	-	-
TGCGCCAGCAGCCAAGAACCAGGGAACGAGCAGTTCTTC	CASSQEPGNEQFF	TRBV4-3	TRBJ2-1	once	-
TGTGCCATCAGGGGGACACAGGGTACAGATACGCAGTATTTT	CAIRGTQGTDTQYF	TRBV10-3	TRBJ2-3	-	-
TGTGCCAGCAGCTCCGGGACAGGGGGTGAAGCTTTCTTT	CASSSGTGGEAFF	TRBV11-2	TRBJ1-1	-	TRBD1
TGTGCCAGCAGTTCAGGGGGAAACTCTGGAAACACCATATATTTT	CASSSGGNSGNTIYF	TRBV6-6	TRBJ1-3	-	TRBD1
TGTGCCAGCAGTGAGAGCGGGGGGTCCTACGAGCAGTACTTC	CASSESGGSYEQYF	TRBV25-1	TRBJ2-7	-	TRBD2
TGTGCCAGCAGGGGGGACAGGGGTCGGGCCTACGAGCAGTACTTC	CASRGDRGRAYEQYF	TRBV25-1	TRBJ2-7	-	TRBD1
TGCGCCAGCAGCCATGGGACTAGCAATCAGCCCCAGCATTTT	CASSHGTSNQPQHF	TRBV4-1	TRBJ1-5	-	-
TGTGCCAGCAGTTTACGTGGCGGCCCCACAGATACGCAGTATTTT	CASSLRGGPTDTQYF	TRBV27	TRBJ2-3	-	-
TGTGCCAGTAGTAAACCCGACAGGGACCAGCCCCAGCATTTT	CASSKPDRDQPQHF	TRBV19	TRBJ1-5	-	TRBD1
TGTGCCAGCAGTTACTCCCCAAGTAGCTCTGGAAACACCATATATTTT	CASSYSPSSSGNTIYF	TRBV6-5	TRBJ1-3	-	-
TGTGCCAGCTCGCCTCAGGGGGCACTGATAGCTTTCTTT	CASSPQGALIAFF	TRBV18	TRBJ1-1	-	TRBD1
TGTGCCAGCACCTTCACGGACGGGTCGCCCCCCATCTTC	CASTFTDGSPPIF	TRBV7-6	TRBJ1-2	-	-
TGTGCCAGCTCACCAAAAAGCTTGGACCAGTGGAACACCGGGGAGCTGTTTTTT	CASSPKSLDQWNTGELFF	TRBV18	TRBJ2-2	-	-
TGTGCCAGCAGCCGAGGGACACAAAACACCGGGGAGCTGTTTTTT	CASSRGTQNTGELFF	TRBV7-3	TRBJ2-2	-	-
TGTGCCAGCAGCTTGGGACTAGCGTATCAAGAGACCCAGTACTTC	CASSLGLAYQETQYF	TRBV7-9	TRBJ2-5	-	TRBD2
TGTGCCGGGGGCATGAACACTGAAGCTTTCTTT	CAGGMNTEAFF	TRBV7-9	TRBJ1-1	-	-
TGTGCTAGTGGTCCTGGACTAGCGGGGGCCTACAATGAGCAGTTCTTC	CASGPGLAGAYNEQFF	TRBV12-5	TRBJ2-1	-	TRBD2
TGTGCCTGGAGCCCCTCCAGGCGGAACACTGAAGCTTTCTTT	CAWSPSRRNTEAFF	TRBV30	TRBJ1-1	few	-
TGTGCCAGCAGTTACCCCAACGACAAGCAGTACTTC	CASSYPNDKQYF	TRBV6-5	TRBJ2-7	-	-
TGTGCCAGCAGGCCCTTGGGGGGAGATCTGCAGGCTTTCTTT	CASRPLGGDLQAFF	TRBV6-1	TRBJ1-1	-	-
TGTGCCAGCAGCCCACCAGGGACAGGGAACGGGGAGACCCAGTACTTC	CASSPPGTGNGETQYF	TRBV7-9	TRBJ2-5	-	TRBD1
TGTGCCAGCAGCCTGAGGGCCTACGAGCAGTACTTC	CASSLRAYEQYF	TRBV5-6	TRBJ2-7	-	-
TGTGCCAGCAGTTCACATACAGGGGACAACGCTGAAGCTTTCTTT	CASSSHTGDNAEAFF	TRBV6-5	TRBJ1-1	-	TRBD1
TGTGCCAGCAGTCAGGGAACAGATACGCAGTATTTT	CASSQGTDTQYF	TRBV18	TRBJ2-3	-	-
TGTGCTAGTGGTTTGGTCTTTATGGGACAGACTCCCGGGGAGCTGTTTTTT	CASGLVFMGQTPGELFF	TRBV12-5	TRBJ2-2	-	TRBD1